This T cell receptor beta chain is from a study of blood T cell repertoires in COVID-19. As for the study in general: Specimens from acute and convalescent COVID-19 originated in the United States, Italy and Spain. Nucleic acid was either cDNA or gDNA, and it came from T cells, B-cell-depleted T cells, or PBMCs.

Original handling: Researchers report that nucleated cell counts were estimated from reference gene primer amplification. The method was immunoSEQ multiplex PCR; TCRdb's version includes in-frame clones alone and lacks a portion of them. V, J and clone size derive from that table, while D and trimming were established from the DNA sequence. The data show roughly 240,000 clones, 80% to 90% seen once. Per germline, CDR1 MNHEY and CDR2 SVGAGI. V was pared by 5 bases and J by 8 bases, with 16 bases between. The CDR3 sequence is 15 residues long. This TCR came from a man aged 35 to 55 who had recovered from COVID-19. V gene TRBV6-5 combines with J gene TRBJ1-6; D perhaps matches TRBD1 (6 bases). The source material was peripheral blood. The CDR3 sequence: CASSIIQGTDSPLHF. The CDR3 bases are TGTGCCAGCAGTATTATACAGGGAACAGATTCACCCCTCCACTTT.